The source of this TCR beta chain is a study of human T cells and chemical hapten exposure. The wider study: Diagnoses of alopecia areata, totalis or universalis occurred in mostly female patients.

This CDR3 is 13 amino acids long. Per germline, CDR1 SGHTA and CDR2 FQGNSA. V lost 1 base and J 4 bases, leaving 5 bases between the germline ends. TCRdb reprocessed the RACE reads with MiXCR, giving one entry per CDR3 protein. The repertoire holds 180,000 or so distinct CDR3 sequences, with under 25% as singletons. Time point given: patch test 1, 2 weeks after DPC sensitization. The treatment is: therapeutic diphenylcyclopropenone sensitization with weekly scalp DPC. This clonotype was picked up a small number of times. The rearrangement links TRBV7-2 to TRBJ1-3, with no clear D. The sequence came from a woman aged 50 to 60 with alopecia areata. Some clones in this sample may be carry-over from other donors' samples. The sample consisted of whole blood, taken in connection with sensitization to the hapten diphenylcyclopropenone (DPC). Written as DNA, the CDR3 is TGTGCCAGCAGCTTAGTTGGGGGAAACACCATATATTTT. Amino acids: CASSLVGGNTIYF.